This TCR beta chain is from a study of CDR3 diversity in severe acne. Each CDR3 protein gets one entry after TCRdb re-called the PCR reads with MiXCR. The sample holds approximately 79,000 distinct CDR3 sequences; 45% to 50% are singletons and the top ten take roughly a tenth. CDR3 length equals 14 residues. Germline V gene sequence: CDR1 SGHKS, CDR2 YYEKEE (reference sequence). V lost 2 bases and J lost 3, with 12 bases in between. The specimen sequenced was blood. The clonotype was recovered from a male donor in good health, serving as a control. The genes are TRBV5-5 and TRBJ2-7; D call uncertain. In DNA, the CDR3 is TGTGCCAGCAGCTTCGGTGACTCCGACTACGAGCAGTACTTC. Its translation: CASSFGDSDYEQYF. Variable domain in full (rest from reference TRBV5-5 and TRBJ2-7): DAGVTQSPTHLIKTRGQQVTLRCSPISGHKSVSWYQQVLGQGPQFIFQYYEKEERGRGNFPDRFSARQFPNYSSELNVNALLLGDSALYLCASSFGDSDYEQYFGPGTRLTVT.